This TCR beta chain was observed in a study of blood T cell repertoires in COVID-19. About the research overall: The analysed material was cDNA or gDNA that came from T cells, B-cell-depleted T cells, or PBMCs.

Clones were read by immunoSEQ multiplex PCR, and TCRdb kept only the in-frame ones, dropping some. Here the sample spans 40,000 to 50,000 clones, about 86% being singletons. V trimming: 5 bases; J trimming: 1 base; junction bases outside the gene matches: 9. CDR1 is SGHNT and CDR2 is YYREEE in the germline V gene (reference sequence). The CDR3 covers 16 residues. Sequencing input: peripheral blood. The V and J genes are TRBV5-4 and TRBJ2-1; 7 bases line up with TRBD2. This sequence originates from a man in his 70s with acute or convalescent COVID-19. As DNA, the CDR3 is TGTGCCAGCAGTTCCCGGGGGGTAGGGTCCTACAATGAGCAGTTCTTC. Protein product: CASSSRGVGSYNEQFF.